The TCR beta chain under discussion was sequenced for a study of T cell clonality in common variable immunodeficiency. Regarding the study as a whole: Reportedly, TCR beta sequences from common variable immunodeficiency showed fewer deletions and N-nucleotide insertions.

CDR1 and CDR2 from the germline V gene are SGHTA and FQGNSA. The CDR3 extends over 15 amino acids. This clone was counted a few times. Antigen: not known. At one end, the junction sequence differs from germline, possibly due to a read error. The sequenced fragment ends 3 residues before the CDR3 boundary, so the rest is inferred from the germline J gene. The sample has other DNA sequences that encode this CDR3 too. TCRdb's table, derived via immunoSEQ multiplex PCR, lists solely in-frame clones and lacks some. The sample has under 45,000 clones, none seen only once. The V and J genes are TRBV7-2 and TRBJ1-3; 7 positions agree with TRBD1. Material: peripheral blood mononuclear cells. The sequence derives from a person aged 18 to 75 in good health. CDR3 sequence reads: CASSQRGGTGNTIYF. The part of the CDR3 DNA that was read is TGTGCCAGCAGCCAAAGAGGGGGCACTGGAAACACA.